What follows are 5 T cell receptor beta chains derived from one specimen sequenced in a study of control samples from healthy donors and cancer patients. Sequenced by immunoSEQ multiplex PCR; TCRdb stores in-frame clones only, minus some. The top ten hold over 3.5% of the sample, which has some 79,000 clones, about 90% seen once. Sequencing was performed on blood. The receptors originated from a woman in her forties or fifties in good health.

The table lists this clone with a count of one. The chain employs TRBV4-2 and TRBJ2-1, with D unresolved. This CDR3 is built from 13 residues. V was cut by 1 base and J by 10 bases, with 11 bases left in between. CDR1 and CDR2 from the germline V gene are LGHNA and YNFKEQ. Here the CDR3 DNA reads TGTGCCAGCAGCCAAGTCCCTAATCTCGAGCAGTTCTTC. As protein: CASSQVPNLEQFF.

The chain recombines TRBV28 with TRBJ2-7, with D perhaps being TRBD1 or TRBD2 (5 bases each). Germline V CDR1 and CDR2: MDHEN, SYDVKM. The CDR3 is made up of 15 amino acids. The V gene lost 6 bases and the J gene lost 5 bases, with 20 bases spanning the gap. CDR3 bases: TGTGCCAGCAGATCCGGGACGGACGTTATAGACGAGCAGTACTTC. As protein: CASRSGTDVIDEQYF.

This clone was seen a handful of times. The chain has TRBV15 and TRBJ1-5; 7 positions match TRBD1. The CDR3 runs to 18 residues. V was pared by 1 base and J by 1 base, with 10 bases of the junction left unmatched. Germline V lookup: CDR1 LNHNV, CDR2 YYDKDF (reference sequence). The CDR3 protein is CATSRGQGGGLSNQPQHF. The CDR3 DNA reads TGTGCCACCAGCAGAGGACAGGGAGGGGGTTTGAGCAATCAGCCCCAGCATTTT.

V and J are TRBV7-2 and TRBJ1-6, with unresolved D. The V end was cut by 1 base, the J end by 10 bases, with 11 bases between. The CDR3 totals 14 residues. Germline assignment: CDR1 SGHTA and CDR2 FQGNSA. The CDR3 loop is CASSLGDFRSPLHF. The CDR3 DNA sequence: TGTGCCAGCAGCTTAGGGGATTTTCGGTCACCCCTCCACTTT.

V is TRBV5-1 and J is TRBJ2-7; 11 bases fit TRBD1. The trim removed 4 bases at V and 4 bases at J, leaving 4 bases unmatched. The CDR3 is 14 residues long. CDR1 SGHRS and CDR2 YFSETQ come from the germline V gene. The chain's CDR3 is CASSLGQGAYEQYF. DNA of the CDR3: TGCGCCAGCAGCCTAGGACAGGGGGCATACGAGCAGTACTTC.